This T cell receptor (beta chain) originates from a study of cytomegalovirus exposure and HLA in healthy donors. Findings and limits, study-wide: The productive fraction for most TCR beta V segments was about 90% or about 30% in an earlier analysis. A later analysis showed HLA-associated TCR beta chains outstripping equally common others in clonal expansion. A cluster of highly shared sequence variants was likely a sequencing artifact. A link between a missense DCLRE1C variant and TCR beta V- and J-gene trimming emerged from a later analysis.

The primer mix had 60 Vbeta and 13 Jbeta primers. Clones were sequenced by immunoSEQ multiplex PCR, and TCRdb holds only the in-frame ones, with some missing. The sample has 150,000 or so clones; under 80% are singletons. For this clone: Antigen specificity is unknown.

This CDR3 spans 14 amino acids. V lost 5 bases and J 1 base, leaving 9 bases between the germline ends. Germline CDR1 reads SNHLY; CDR2 reads FYNNEI. V usage is TRBV2 and J usage is TRBJ1-5; the D is unclear. The TCR originated in a man aged 30-40 years in good health and CMV-seronegative. Sample: PBMCs. Here the CDR3 DNA reads TGTGCCAGCAGTACTCTCTCCAGCAATCAGCCCCAGCATTTT. This sequence encodes CASSTLSSNQPQHF.